The rows below give T cell receptor beta chains drawn from one sample of a study of cytotoxic CD8 clonotypes in ibrutinib-treated CLL. The data were produced by immunoSEQ multiplex PCR, yet TCRdb's version contains in-frame clones alone and is incomplete. This table holds approximately 50,000 clones, approximately 69% found once. The starting material was PBMCs, obtained after 12 months of ibrutinib treatment. Receptor source: a human donor with chronic lymphocytic leukemia. Both conserved end residues are part of each CDR3. A D gene is named only where the DNA matches it firmly. The size entry is marked missing in some rows and otherwise reads once, few, many or a size class.

>14|TRBV7-2|TRBJ2-7|many|-
TGTGCCAGCAGCTTGGGCAGGGCGGTTGGCGAGCAGTACTTC
CASSLGRAVGEQYF
>15|TRBV5-1|TRBJ2-5|-|-
TGCGCCAGCAGCTTTAGCCAACCGGAGGGGGAGACCCAGTACTTC
CASSFSQPEGETQYF
>16|TRBV7-8|TRBJ1-5|-|TRBD1
TGTGCCAGCAGCCTTGGACAGGGAAGGGCGGGTCAGCCCCAGCATTTT
CASSLGQGRAGQPQHF
>16|TRBV29-1|TRBJ2-3|-|-
TGCAGCGTTGAATATTTGGGGGGGGCCTTCACAGATACGCAGTATTTT
CSVEYLGGAFTDTQYF
>15|TRBV6-1|TRBJ1-5|-|-
TGTGCCAGCAGGCGACAGATTGCAGACAATCAGCCCCAGCATTTT
CASRRQIADNQPQHF
>17|TRBV6-1|TRBJ1-2|-|-
TGTGCCAGCAGTGAATCCTCCCACCCCCACAGGGTCTATGGCTACACCTTC
CASSESSHPHRVYGYTF
>11|TRBV28|TRBJ1-2|few|-
TGTGCCAGCAGCCACCAATATGGCTACACCTTC
CASSHQYGYTF
>13|TRBV6-1|TRBJ1-4|-|-
TGTGCCAGCAAAACGCGACAGGTAGAAAAACTGTTTTTT
CASKTRQVEKLFF
>15|TRBV6-1|TRBJ2-1|-|TRBD2
TGTGCCAGCAGTGTCTCTAGCGGGGGTCGCGATGAGCAGTTCTTC
CASSVSSGGRDEQFF
>14|TRBV4-1|TRBJ2-2|once|-
TGCGCCAGCGTCCCGTTTGTTAACACCGGGGAGCTGTTTTTT
CASVPFVNTGELFF
>17|TRBV7-9|TRBJ2-7|-|-
TGTGCCAGCAGCTTACCTTCTAGGCAGGTGAGCTCCTACGAGCAGTACTTC
CASSLPSRQVSSYEQYF
>14|TRBV27|TRBJ1-2|once|-
TGTGCCAGCAGTTTACAGGGTGTAGGCTATGGCTACACCTTC
CASSLQGVGYGYTF
>13|TRBV7-2|TRBJ2-5|-|-
TGTGCCAGCAGCTTAGGGGGCTCAGAGACCCAGTACTTC
CASSLGGSETQYF
>15|TRBV28|TRBJ2-5|-|-
TGTGCCAGCAGTTACCAGACGGGGGTGGGAGAGACCCAGTACTTC
CASSYQTGVGETQYF
>16|TRBV11-2|TRBJ1-1|-|-
TGTGCCAGCAGCTTATGGCAGGGAAGGAAAGACGCTGAAGCTTTCTTT
CASSLWQGRKDAEAFF
>12|TRBV28|TRBJ2-5|-|-
TGTGCCAGCAGTTTCCCTCTGGGGACCCAGTACTTC
CASSFPLGTQYF